One and the same sample provided the 10 T cell receptor beta chains below, sequenced in a study of neurological immune-mediated disorders. One entry per CDR3 protein results from TCRdb running MiXCR on the 5' RACE reads. The sample yields under 40,000 distinct CDR3 sequences, approximately 7% seen once. Sequencing input: CD4+ T cells from blood. These receptors all stem from a man aged 50-59 years in good health.

There are many counts of this clonotype. The genes are TRBV2 and TRBJ2-3; 11 positions match TRBD2. V lost 9 bases and J lost 5; bases outside the gene matches: 7. Per the germline V gene, CDR1 is SNHLY and CDR2 is FYNNEI. The CDR3 spans 14 residues. The CDR3 here is CASLAGGIRDTQYF. CDR3 bases: TGTGCCAGTCTAGCGGGAGGAATCAGAGATACGCAGTATTTT. The full variable domain, in which reference TRBV2 and TRBJ2-3 provide the parts outside the CDR3, is EPEVTQTPSHQVTQMGQEVILRCVPISNHLYFYWYRQILGQKVEFLVSFYNNEISEKSEIFDDQFSVERPDGSNFTLKIRSTKLEDSAMYFCASLAGGIRDTQYFGPGTRLTVL.

This clonotype was observed at least ten times. The chain combines TRBV7-2 with TRBJ1-1; 7 positions agree with TRBD1. V was clipped by 6 bases and J by 6 bases; unmatched bases: 7. This CDR3 has 13 amino acids. Germline assignment: CDR1 SGHTA and CDR2 FQGNSA. As DNA, the CDR3 is TGTGCCAGCAGGGTCACAGGGGACCCTGAAGCTTTCTTT. This translates into CASRVTGDPEAFF. Using reference TRBV7-2 and TRBJ1-1 for the parts outside the CDR3, the full variable domain is GAGVSQSPSNKVTEKGKDVELRCDPISGHTALYWYRQSLGQGLEFLIYFQGNSAPDKSGLPSDRFSAERTGGSVSTLTIQRTQQEDSAVYLCASRVTGDPEAFFGQGTRLTVV.

V gene TRBV5-8 combines with J gene TRBJ2-2; D remains ambiguous. Trimming left V 1 base short and J 1 base short, with 14 bases between. The CDR3 runs to 17 residues. CDR1 is SGHTS, CDR2 YDEGEE, per germline. In nucleotides, the CDR3 is TGTGCCAGCAGCTTGCAGTTAACTTCAGGGAACACCGGGGAGCTGTTTTTT. This codes for CASSLQLTSGNTGELFF.

There are many counts of this clonotype. The V gene is TRBV3-1, the J gene TRBJ2-2; D gene ambiguous. The V end was cut by 1 base, the J end by 6 bases, with 3 bases between. The germline V gene encodes CDR1 LGHDT and CDR2 YNNKEL (reference sequence). This CDR3 comprises 12 residues. The CDR3 DNA is TGTGCCAGCAGCCAAGTCTCCGGGGAGCTGTTTTTT. Its protein product is CASSQVSGELFF.

This clonotype has ten or more counts. This rearrangement joins TRBV7-8 to TRBJ2-2; 8 bases map to TRBD2. This CDR3 region has 14 residues. The junction had 5 bases not matched to a gene; V was cut back by 5 bases and J by 6 bases. Germline V CDR1 and CDR2: SGHVS, FQNEAQ. The CDR3 DNA reads as TGTGCCAGCAGCCAGGGACTAGTAGCCGGGGAGCTGTTTTTT. This translates into CASSQGLVAGELFF.

This clonotype was counted ten times or more. This chain joins TRBV20-1 and TRBJ2-7; D tentatively reads TRBD1 or TRBD2 (5 bases each). Between the trimmed V and J ends, which lost 6 bases and 5 bases, there was a span of 11 bases. The CDR3 runs 11 residues. The V gene's germline CDR1 is DFQATT and CDR2 SNEGSKA (reference sequence). Written as DNA, the CDR3 is TGCAGTGCCCGGGACCACCACGAGCAGTACTTC. This sequence encodes CSARDHHEQYF.

Ten or more counts support this clonotype. The V call is TRBV7-2, the J call TRBJ2-5; D unclear. This CDR3 is 12 amino acids long. The germline V gene has CDR1 SGHTA and CDR2 FQGNSA. Trimming removed 1 base at V and 5 bases at J, with 5 bases between. CDR3 DNA sequence: TGTGCCAGCAGCTTAGACGGGGAGACCCAGTACTTC. This translates into CASSLDGETQYF.

Ten or more counts support this clonotype. V is TRBV4-1 and J is TRBJ2-2; TRBD2 aligns across 7 bases. The CDR3 is 18 amino acids. With 4 bases clipped from V and 6 bases from J, the junction kept 17 bases outside the gene matches. Germline V gene data show CDR1 as MGHRA and CDR2 as YSYEKL. The CDR3, as DNA: TGCGCCAGCAGCCGGCCTGGGAGGGGCGGGAGTTTCGCCGGGGAGCTGTTTTTT. Protein sequence: CASSRPGRGGSFAGELFF.

At least ten counts were recorded for this clonotype. The gene calls are TRBV7-2 and TRBJ2-5; weak D call: TRBD2 (6 bases). The CDR3 contains 12 residues. CDR1 is SGHTA and CDR2 is FQGNSA in the germline V gene. V was trimmed by 5 bases and J by 5 bases, leaving 9 bases between them. The CDR3 DNA follows: TGTGCCAGCAGCCGTGGAGGGGAGACCCAGTACTTC. As protein: CASSRGGETQYF.

This clonotype has ten or more counts. V usage is TRBV19 and J usage is TRBJ1-2, with D tentatively TRBD1 (5 bases). Germline CDR1 reads LNHDA; CDR2 reads SQIVND (reference sequence). V lost 6 bases and J 5 bases, leaving 16 bases between the germline ends. The CDR3 extends over 14 amino acids. Here the CDR3 DNA reads TGTGCCAGTAGCCTAACAGGAGATCCTTATGGCTACACCTTC. Its protein product is CASSLTGDPYGYTF.